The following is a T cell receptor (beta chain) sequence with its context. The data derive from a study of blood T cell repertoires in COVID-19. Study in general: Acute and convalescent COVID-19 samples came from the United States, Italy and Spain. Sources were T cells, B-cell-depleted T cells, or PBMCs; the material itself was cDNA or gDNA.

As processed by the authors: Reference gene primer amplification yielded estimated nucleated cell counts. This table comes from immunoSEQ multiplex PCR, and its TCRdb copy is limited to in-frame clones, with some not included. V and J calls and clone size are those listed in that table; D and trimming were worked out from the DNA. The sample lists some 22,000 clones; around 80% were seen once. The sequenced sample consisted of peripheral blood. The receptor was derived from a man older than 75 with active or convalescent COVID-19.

The chain's CDR3 is CASGRGGSTEAFF. In nucleotides, the CDR3 is TGCGCCAGCGGGAGGGGAGGGAGCACTGAAGCTTTCTTT. This chain links TRBV4-1 with TRBJ1-1; D possibly corresponds to TRBD1 (5 bases). Germline loops: CDR1 MGHRA, CDR2 YSYEKL. CDR3 length equals 13 residues. V lost 8 bases and J lost 4, with 14 bases in between.